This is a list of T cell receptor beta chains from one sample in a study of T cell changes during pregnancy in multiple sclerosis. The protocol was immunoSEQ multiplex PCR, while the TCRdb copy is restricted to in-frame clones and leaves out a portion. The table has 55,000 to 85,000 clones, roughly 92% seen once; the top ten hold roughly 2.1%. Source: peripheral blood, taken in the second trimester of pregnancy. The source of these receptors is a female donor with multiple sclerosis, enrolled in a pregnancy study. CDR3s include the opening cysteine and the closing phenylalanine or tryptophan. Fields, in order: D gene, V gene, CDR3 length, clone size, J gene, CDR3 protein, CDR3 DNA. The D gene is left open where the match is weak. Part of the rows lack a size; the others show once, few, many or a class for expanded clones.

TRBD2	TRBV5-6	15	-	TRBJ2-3	CASSILAGGPDTQYF	TGTGCCAGCAGCATACTAGCGGGGGGGCCCGATACGCAGTATTTT
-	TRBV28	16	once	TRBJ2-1	CASRDSGTPRYNEQFF	TGTGCCAGCAGGGATAGCGGCACCCCCCGATACAATGAGCAGTTCTTC
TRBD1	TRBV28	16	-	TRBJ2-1	CASSRDRGQSYNEQFF	TGTGCCAGCAGTCGAGACAGGGGGCAGAGTTACAATGAGCAGTTCTTC
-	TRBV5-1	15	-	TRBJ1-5	CASSESGLFNQPQHF	TGCGCCAGCAGCGAGTCCGGACTGTTCAATCAGCCCCAACATTTT
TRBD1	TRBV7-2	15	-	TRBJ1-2	CASSLFPRDRDGYTF	TGTGCCAGCAGCTTATTTCCCCGGGACAGGGATGGCTACACCTTC
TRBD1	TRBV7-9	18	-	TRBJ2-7	CASRRGVPGTGSLYEQYF	TGTGCCAGCCGTCGAGGGGTACCCGGGACAGGGAGTCTCTACGAGCAGTACTTC
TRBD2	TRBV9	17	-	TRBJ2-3	CASSLRTSGGTTDTQYF	TGTGCCAGCAGCTTGCGGACTAGCGGGGGCACCACAGATACGCAGTATTTT
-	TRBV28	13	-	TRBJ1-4	CASSSQGTEKLFF	TGTGCCAGCAGTTCCCAGGGGACTGAAAAACTGTTTTTT
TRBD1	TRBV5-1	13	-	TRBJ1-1	CASSWDRNTEAFF	TGCGCCAGCAGCTGGGACAGGAACACTGAAGCTTTCTTT
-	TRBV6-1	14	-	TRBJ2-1	CASSERTFENEQFF	TGTGCCAGCAGCGAACGGACTTTCGAAAATGAGCAGTTCTTC
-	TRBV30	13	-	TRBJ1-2	CAWSDLGERGYTF	TGTGCCTGGAGTGATTTAGGGGAAAGAGGCTACACCTTC
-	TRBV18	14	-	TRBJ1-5	CASSPQGRDQPQHF	TGTGCCAGCTCACCACAGGGGAGGGATCAGCCCCAGCATTTT
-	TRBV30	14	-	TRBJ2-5	CAWSVPGVSETQYF	TGTGCCTGGAGTGTACCCGGGGTATCGGAGACCCAGTACTTC
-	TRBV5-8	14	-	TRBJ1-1	CASSFRGLGTEAFF	TGTGCCAGCAGCTTCCGGGGGTTAGGCACTGAAGCTTTCTTT
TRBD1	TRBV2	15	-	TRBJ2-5	CASMPEQGPQETQYF	TGTGCCAGCATGCCAGAACAGGGGCCCCAAGAGACCCAGTACTTC
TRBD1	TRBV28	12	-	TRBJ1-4	CAHTGVGEKLFF	TGTGCCCATACAGGGGTAGGTGAAAAACTGTTTTTT
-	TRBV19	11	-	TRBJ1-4	CASTRRFEMFF	TGTGCCAGTACCCGGCGGTTTGAGATGTTTTTT
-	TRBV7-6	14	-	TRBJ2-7	CASSSVGVSYEQYF	TGTGCCAGCAGCTCGGTCGGGGTCTCCTACGAGCAGTACTTC
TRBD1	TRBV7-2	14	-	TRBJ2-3	CASSVDRESRPQYF	TGTGCCAGCAGCGTCGACAGGGAATCCCGACCGCAGTATTTT
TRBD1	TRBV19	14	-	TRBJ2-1	CASSPFTGVQEQFF	TGTGCCAGTAGTCCCTTCACAGGGGTGCAGGAGCAGTTCTTC
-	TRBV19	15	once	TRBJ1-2	CASSIVGSGYDGYTF	TGTGCCAGTAGTATAGTAGGCTCGGGGTATGATGGCTACACCTTC
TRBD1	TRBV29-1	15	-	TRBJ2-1	CSARQGANHYNEQFF	TGCAGCGCCCGACAGGGGGCCAACCACTACAATGAGCAGTTCTTC
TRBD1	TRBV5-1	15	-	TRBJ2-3	CASSLGDRDTDTQYF	TGCGCCAGCAGCTTGGGGGACAGGGACACAGATACGCAGTATTTT
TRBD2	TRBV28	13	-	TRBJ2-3	CASKLAGTDTQYF	TGTGCCAGCAAACTAGCGGGAACGGATACGCAGTATTTT
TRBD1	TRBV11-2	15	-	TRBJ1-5	CASSLQGGSNQPQHF	TGTGCCAGCAGCTTGCAGGGGGGTAGCAATCAGCCCCAGCATTTT
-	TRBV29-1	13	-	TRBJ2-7	CSVEGEDSYEQYF	TGCAGCGTTGAGGGGGAGGACTCCTACGAGCAGTACTTC
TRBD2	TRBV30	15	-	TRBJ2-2	CAWGRGLAFTGELFF	TGTGCCTGGGGCCGGGGACTAGCGTTCACCGGGGAGCTGTTTTTT
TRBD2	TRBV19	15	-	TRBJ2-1	CASSSSGRAGNEQFF	TGTGCCAGTAGTAGTAGCGGGAGGGCCGGGAATGAGCAGTTCTTC
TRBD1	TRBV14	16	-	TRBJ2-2	CASSLTGTGFTGELFF	TGTGCCAGCAGTCTAACCGGGACAGGGTTCACCGGGGAGCTGTTTTTT
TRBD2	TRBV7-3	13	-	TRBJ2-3	CASSSGGTDTQYF	TGTGCCAGCAGCTCCGGGGGGACAGATACGCAGTATTTT
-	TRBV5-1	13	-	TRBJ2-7	CASSRGGLDEQYF	TGCGCCAGCAGCCGAGGGGGTCTGGACGAGCAGTACTTC
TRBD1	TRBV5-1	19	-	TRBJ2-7	CASSLWFSGGTGVSYEQYF	TGCGCCAGCAGCTTATGGTTTTCGGGCGGGACAGGGGTGTCCTACGAGCAGTACTTC
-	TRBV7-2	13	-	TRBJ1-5	CASSLSRNQPQHF	TGTGCCAGCAGCTTAAGTAGAAATCAGCCCCAGCATTTT
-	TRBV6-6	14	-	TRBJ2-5	CASSYDGVRETQYF	TGTGCCAGCAGTTACGACGGGGTTCGGGAGACCCAGTACTTC
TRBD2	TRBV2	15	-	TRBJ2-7	CASHGTSGVTYEQYF	TGTGCCAGCCACGGTACTAGCGGGGTTACCTACGAGCAGTACTTC
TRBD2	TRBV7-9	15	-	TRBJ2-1	CASSIGTSGIGEQFF	TGTGCCAGCAGCATTGGGACTAGCGGGATTGGAGAGCAGTTCTTC
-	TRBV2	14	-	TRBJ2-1	CASRPDTDYNEQFF	TGTGCCAGCAGACCAGACACCGATTACAATGAGCAGTTCTTC
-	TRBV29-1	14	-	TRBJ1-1	CSVLFRLQDTEAFF	TGCAGCGTTCTCTTCCGGCTGCAGGACACTGAAGCTTTCTTT
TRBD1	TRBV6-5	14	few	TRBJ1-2	CASSRDSTNYGYTF	TGTGCCAGCAGTCGGGACAGTACTAACTATGGCTACACCTTC
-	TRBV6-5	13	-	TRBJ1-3	CASSSRGGNTIYF	TGTGCCAGCAGTAGTCGCGGGGGAAACACCATATATTTT
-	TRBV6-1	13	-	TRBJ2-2	CASSEVGLGELFF	TGTGCCAGCAGTGAAGTGGGGCTCGGGGAGCTGTTTTTT
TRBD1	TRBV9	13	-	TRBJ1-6	CASRDRGNSPLHF	TGTGCCAGCAGGGACAGGGGTAATTCACCCCTCCACTTT
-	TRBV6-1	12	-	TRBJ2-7	CASTTGSYEQYF	TGTGCCAGCACTACAGGATCCTACGAGCAGTACTTC
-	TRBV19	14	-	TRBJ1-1	CASKFGQRNTEAFF	TGTGCCAGTAAGTTCGGACAGAGGAACACTGAAGCTTTCTTT
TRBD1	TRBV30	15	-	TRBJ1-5	CAWSVLGTENQPQHF	TGTGCCTGGAGTGTACTAGGGACAGAAAATCAGCCCCAGCATTTT
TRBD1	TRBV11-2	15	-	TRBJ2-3	CASSSDRVWADTQYF	TGTGCCAGCAGCTCCGACAGGGTTTGGGCAGATACGCAGTATTTT
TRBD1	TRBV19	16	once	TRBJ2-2	CASSIGGQSNTGELFF	TGTGCCAGTAGTATAGGGGGACAGTCAAACACCGGGGAGCTGTTTTTT